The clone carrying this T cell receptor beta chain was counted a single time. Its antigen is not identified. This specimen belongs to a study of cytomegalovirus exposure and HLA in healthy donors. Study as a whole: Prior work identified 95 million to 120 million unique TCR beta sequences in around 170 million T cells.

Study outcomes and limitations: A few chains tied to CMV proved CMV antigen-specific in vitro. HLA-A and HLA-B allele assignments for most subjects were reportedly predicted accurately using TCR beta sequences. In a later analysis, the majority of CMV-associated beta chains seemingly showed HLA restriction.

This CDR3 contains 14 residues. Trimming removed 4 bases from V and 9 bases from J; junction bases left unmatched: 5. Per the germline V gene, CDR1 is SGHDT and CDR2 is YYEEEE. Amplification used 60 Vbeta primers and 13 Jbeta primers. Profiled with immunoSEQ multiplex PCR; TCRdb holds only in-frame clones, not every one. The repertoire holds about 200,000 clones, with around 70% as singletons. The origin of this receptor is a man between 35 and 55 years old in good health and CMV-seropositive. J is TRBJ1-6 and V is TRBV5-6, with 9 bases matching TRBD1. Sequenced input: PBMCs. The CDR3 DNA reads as TGTGCCAGCAGCACCGGGACAGGGACTTCACCCCTCCACTTT. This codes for CASSTGTGTSPLHF.